Listed below are T cell receptor beta chains from one sample, sequenced in a study of cytomegalovirus exposure and HLA in healthy donors. Repertoires were generated with immunoSEQ multiplex PCR, while TCRdb's copy carries only in-frame clones and drops some. The sample contains 200,000 to 250,000 clones, less than 85% of which appear only once. Sequencing was carried out using PBMCs. All receptors come from a woman younger than 30 in good health and CMV-seronegative. Both conserved end residues are part of each CDR3. The order of the fields is J gene, V gene, D gene, clone size, CDR3 length, CDR3 protein, CDR3 DNA. The D gene is left open where the match is weak. Size values are once, few and many counts, or a class for expanded clones, and some rows have none.

TRBJ1-2,TRBV7-9,NA,NA,13,CASSLEGGSGYTF,TGTGCCAGCAGCTTAGAAGGGGGGTCTGGCTACACCTTC
TRBJ1-1,TRBV5-1,NA,NA,16,CASSSSGAGPHNEAFF,TGCGCCAGCAGCTCCTCCGGCGCAGGGCCGCACAATGAAGCTTTCTTT
TRBJ2-3,TRBV30,TRBD2,NA,16,CAWSAPLAGVPDTQYF,TGTGCCTGGAGCGCCCCACTAGCGGGAGTTCCAGATACGCAGTATTTT
TRBJ1-6,TRBV9,NA,medium-sized,17,CASSAYGTAAYNSPLHF,TGTGCCAGCAGCGCCTACGGGACGGCCGCCTATAATTCACCCCTCCACTTT
TRBJ1-4,TRBV25-1,TRBD1,NA,15,CASSEGGTGDEKLFF,TGTGCCAGCAGTGAAGGCGGGACAGGGGATGAAAAACTGTTTTTT
TRBJ1-1,TRBV19,NA,NA,12,CASSPLQGKAFF,TGTGCCAGTAGCCCTCTCCAAGGTAAAGCTTTCTTT
TRBJ2-7,TRBV15,TRBD1,NA,15,CATSTPGQGAVEQYF,TGTGCCACCAGCACCCCGGGACAGGGGGCAGTCGAGCAGTACTTC
TRBJ1-5,TRBV6-1,NA,NA,15,CASSAGAWSNQPQHF,TGTGCCAGCAGTGCGGGGGCGTGGAGCAATCAGCCCCAGCATTTT
TRBJ2-3,TRBV27,TRBD1,NA,15,CASSSGQDLWDTQYF,TGTGCCAGCAGTTCCGGACAGGATTTATGGGATACGCAGTATTTT
TRBJ2-7,TRBV5-6,NA,NA,11,CASSLGFEQYF,TGTGCCAGCAGCTTGGGGTTCGAGCAGTACTTC
TRBJ2-7,TRBV9,NA,NA,15,CASSATQVSSYEQYF,TGTGCCAGCAGCGCCACCCAGGTGAGCTCCTACGAGCAGTACTTC
TRBJ1-2,TRBV4-2,NA,few,14,CASREWSANYGYTF,TGTGCCAGCAGAGAGTGGTCCGCTAACTATGGCTACACCTTC
TRBJ2-3,TRBV5-1,TRBD2,NA,16,CASSLAGASGADTQYF,TGCGCCAGCAGCTTGGCGGGGGCTAGCGGGGCAGATACGCAGTATTTT
TRBJ2-6,TRBV25-1,TRBD1,NA,16,CASSGQGAEGANVLTF,TGTGCCAGCAGTGGCCAGGGGGCGGAAGGGGCCAACGTCCTGACTTTC
TRBJ1-4,TRBV28,NA,NA,12,CASSPPRGKLFF,TGTGCCAGCAGTCCCCCTCGGGGAAAACTGTTTTTT
TRBJ2-2,TRBV5-1,TRBD1,NA,16,CASSLGPRTGDGELFF,TGCGCCAGCAGCTTGGGCCCACGGACAGGGGACGGGGAGCTGTTTTTT
TRBJ1-4,TRBV30,NA,NA,14,CAWSAGVRDEKLFF,TGTGCCTGGAGCGCAGGGGTGCGGGATGAAAAACTGTTTTTT
TRBJ2-3,TRBV6-6,NA,NA,11,CASRQIDTQYF,TGTGCCAGTCGACAGATTGATACGCAGTATTTT
TRBJ2-2,TRBV6-5,NA,NA,14,CASSRLAATGELFF,TGTGCCAGCAGTCGATTAGCGGCCACCGGGGAGCTGTTTTTT
TRBJ1-1,TRBV6-1,NA,NA,15,CAVLRSSTRYTEAFF,TGTGCCGTACTCAGGAGCAGCACGAGGTACACTGAAGCTTTCTTT
TRBJ2-7,TRBV4-2,NA,NA,15,CASSQDGVGVDEQYF,TGTGCCAGCAGCCAAGATGGGGTGGGGGTCGACGAGCAGTACTTC
TRBJ2-3,TRBV15,TRBD1,NA,13,CATMTGGYDTQYF,TGTGCCACCATGACAGGGGGCTACGATACGCAGTATTTT
TRBJ2-5,TRBV5-1,NA,NA,14,CASRQQGSQETQYF,TGCGCCAGCAGACAACAGGGCTCTCAAGAGACCCAGTACTTC
TRBJ2-3,TRBV18,NA,NA,14,CASSEQGGTDTQYF,TGTGCCAGCTCGGAACAGGGGGGGACAGATACGCAGTATTTT
TRBJ1-1,TRBV29-1,NA,NA,12,CSAQQVNTEAFF,TGCAGCGCTCAACAGGTGAACACTGAAGCTTTCTTT
TRBJ1-2,TRBV2,TRBD1,NA,13,CASRTGRDYGYTF,TGTGCCAGCCGGACAGGGAGGGACTATGGCTACACCTTC
TRBJ2-3,TRBV2,NA,NA,16,CASSELAHVGLDTQYF,TGTGCCAGCAGTGAGTTGGCACACGTAGGGCTAGATACGCAGTATTTT
TRBJ1-5,TRBV2,NA,NA,13,CASSDEENQPQHF,TGTGCCAGCAGTGATGAGGAGAATCAGCCCCAGCATTTT
TRBJ2-5,TRBV30,NA,NA,14,CAWSSTAQGETQYF,TGTGCCTGGAGTTCGACCGCCCAGGGGGAGACCCAGTACTTC
TRBJ1-2,TRBV2,TRBD1,NA,12,CASTIQGNGYTF,TGTGCCAGCACCATACAGGGGAATGGCTACACCTTC
TRBJ2-5,TRBV2,NA,NA,12,CASRTDQETQYF,TGTGCCAGCAGAACGGACCAAGAGACCCAGTACTTC
TRBJ1-1,TRBV19,NA,NA,17,CASRAGQRPTMNTEAFF,TGTGCCAGTAGAGCCGGACAGCGTCCTACCATGAACACTGAAGCTTTCTTT
TRBJ1-2,TRBV14,NA,NA,13,CASSQVRGNGYTF,TGTGCCAGCAGCCAAGTTCGAGGGAATGGCTACACCTTC
TRBJ2-1,TRBV9,TRBD2,once,15,CASSALSSGSNEQFF,TGTGCCAGCAGCGCCCTTTCTAGCGGGAGCAATGAGCAGTTCTTC
TRBJ2-7,TRBV10-2,NA,NA,13,CASMGGRSYEQYF,TGCGCCAGCATGGGGGGACGCTCCTACGAGCAGTACTTC
TRBJ1-1,TRBV4-1,TRBD1,NA,15,CASSPQGAGYTEAFF,TGCGCCAGCAGCCCACAGGGGGCCGGGTACACTGAAGCTTTCTTT
TRBJ1-2,TRBV28,NA,NA,13,CASSWALTHGYTF,TGTGCCAGCAGTTGGGCCCTCACCCATGGCTACACCTTC
TRBJ1-2,TRBV30,NA,NA,14,CAWSVLGLNYGYTF,TGTGCCTGGAGTGTACTAGGGTTAAACTATGGCTACACCTTC
TRBJ2-3,TRBV7-9,NA,NA,14,CASSYQTTTDTQYF,TGTGCCAGCAGCTACCAGACCACCACAGATACGCAGTATTTT
TRBJ2-3,TRBV18,NA,NA,13,CASSPQGPDTQYF,TGTGCCAGCTCACCACAGGGTCCAGATACGCAGTATTTT
TRBJ2-5,TRBV2,TRBD2,NA,15,CASTASGGEQETQYF,TGTGCCAGCACTGCTAGCGGGGGGGAACAAGAGACCCAGTACTTC
TRBJ2-1,TRBV18,NA,NA,16,CASSPEQTVINNEQFF,TGTGCCAGCTCACCAGAGCAGACCGTCATTAACAATGAGCAGTTCTTC
TRBJ2-1,TRBV10-1,TRBD2,NA,15,CASSPLSGGPLEQFF,TGCGCCAGTTCCCCCCTCAGCGGGGGGCCTCTCGAGCAGTTCTTC
TRBJ2-7,TRBV7-9,NA,once,15,CASSFTGRSSEEQYF,TGTGCCAGCAGCTTTACAGGGCGTTCAAGTGAGGAGCAGTACTTC
TRBJ2-7,TRBV28,NA,NA,12,CASSFAPYEQYF,TGTGCCAGCAGTTTTGCTCCCTACGAGCAGTACTTC
TRBJ2-5,TRBV5-5,NA,NA,14,CASSAGVSQETQYF,TGTGCCAGCAGCGCAGGGGTCTCCCAAGAGACCCAGTACTTC
TRBJ2-7,TRBV19,TRBD1,NA,13,CASSITGAYEQYF,TGTGCCAGTAGTATTACAGGGGCCTACGAGCAGTACTTC
TRBJ1-2,TRBV6-6,NA,NA,13,CASSLKGNYGYTF,TGTGCCAGCAGTCTCAAGGGGAACTATGGCTACACCTTC
TRBJ2-1,TRBV6-1,NA,NA,17,CASSDVGGSSSYNEQFF,TGTGCCAGCAGTGACGTTGGCGGGTCAAGCTCCTACAATGAGCAGTTCTTC
TRBJ2-5,TRBV9,NA,NA,14,CASSAQGRVETQYF,TGTGCCAGCAGCGCCCAGGGGCGGGTAGAGACCCAGTACTTC
TRBJ1-4,TRBV6-5,NA,NA,14,CASSDGSTNEKLFF,TGTGCCAGCAGCGACGGATCAACTAATGAAAAACTGTTTTTT
TRBJ1-4,TRBV30,NA,once,14,CAWSVGQGPEKLFF,TGTGCCTGGAGTGTTGGGCAGGGTCCGGAAAAACTGTTTTTT